This entry lists 32 T cell receptor beta chains sequenced from one sample in a study of OX40 agonist ivuxolimab in advanced cancers. Using immunoSEQ multiplex PCR, the repertoire was profiled, and TCRdb retains in-frame clones only, with some absent. Seen here are around 80,000 clones, around 87% observed once, and the top ten hold over 2%. The sample consisted of CD4+ or CD8+ T cells sorted from blood, taken in a trial of the OX40 agonist ivuxolimab. Source of these receptors: an adult with an advanced solid tumor such as melanoma, head and neck, liver or kidney cancer.

This chain connects TRBV18 to TRBJ2-7; 7 nucleotides line up with TRBD1. Germline CDR1 KGHSH, CDR2 LQKENI. The V and J ends lost 2 bases and 3 bases, in that order; junction bases with no gene match: 4. The CDR3 loop spans 14 amino acids. The CDR3 DNA reads TGTGCCAGCTCACCAGACAGGGTTATCTACGAGCAGTACTTC. Translating gives CASSPDRVIYEQYF.

The chain has TRBV19 and TRBJ2-1, with D possibly being TRBD2 (6 bases). Germline lookup yields CDR1 LNHDA and CDR2 SQIVND (reference sequence). There are 14 residues in the CDR3. V gave up 8 bases and J gave up 6 bases, with 17 bases separating them. The CDR3 sequence: CASGGKQNVNEQFF. DNA for the CDR3: TGTGCCAGTGGAGGGAAACAGAACGTCAATGAGCAGTTCTTC.

The V gene is TRBV6-6, the J gene TRBJ1-5; D unclear. The CDR3 totals 12 residues. Trimming left V 7 bases short and J 7 bases short, with 11 bases between. Germline V gene lookup returns CDR1 MNHNY and CDR2 SVGAGI (reference sequence). CDR3 coding DNA: TGTGCCAGCACCTCCTGGGAACAGCCCCAGCATTTT. Protein product: CASTSWEQPQHF.

The rearrangement joins TRBV28 to TRBJ2-7; D unclear. V was clipped by 5 bases and J by 1 base, with 6 bases between them. Germline V gene data show CDR1 as MDHEN and CDR2 as SYDVKM. The CDR3 spans 12 residues. The CDR3 coding sequence is TGTGCCAGCAGTACCAGTTCCTACGAGCAGTACGTC. Protein product: CASSTSSYEQYV.

The V call is TRBV19, the J call TRBJ2-1; 8 bases map to TRBD1. Germline V CDR1 and CDR2: LNHDA, SQIVND (reference sequence). The CDR3 length is 13 residues. V lost 7 bases and J lost 6; bases outside the gene matches: 5. This CDR3 reads CASTGGIGNEQFF. CDR3 in DNA: TGTGCCAGTACAGGGGGCATCGGCAATGAGCAGTTCTTC.

The sample holds one count of this clone. This sequence joins TRBV7-2 and TRBJ2-3, with 14 bases lining up with TRBD2. The germline CDR1 and CDR2 sequences are SGHTA and FQGNSA. Unmatched junction bases numbered 5, after V lost 2 bases and J lost 4 bases. The CDR3 loop spans 17 amino acids. In nucleotides, the CDR3 is TGTGCCAGCAGCTTACGACTAGCGGGGGGGCCGGCAGATACGCAGTATTTT. Encoded protein: CASSLRLAGGPADTQYF.

V gene TRBV28 combines with J gene TRBJ2-7, with 9 nucleotides matching TRBD1. Germline trimming cut 8 bases from V and 3 bases from J; bases unmatched to any gene: 11. From germline, CDR1 is MDHEN and CDR2 SYDVKM. The CDR3 consists of 15 residues. CDR3 amino acids: CASSSSGTGHYEQYF. The CDR3, as DNA: TGTGCCAGCTCAAGTTCTGGGACAGGGCACTACGAGCAGTACTTC.

The chain has TRBV5-5 and TRBJ2-7, with 8 bases aligning to TRBD2. With V trimmed by 4 bases and J by 6 bases, 18 bases remained unmatched. CDR3 length equals 17 residues. Germline V gene sequence: CDR1 SGHKS, CDR2 YYEKEE (reference sequence). Here the CDR3 DNA reads TGTGCCAGCAGCCGCGAAGGCGGGGGGTTCGGAATTTCCGAGCAGTACGTC. Protein sequence: CASSREGGGFGISEQYV.

The V and J genes are TRBV7-2 and TRBJ2-4; 8 bases are a match to TRBD2. The germline CDR1 and CDR2 sequences are SGHTA and FQGNSA. This CDR3 spans 15 amino acids. The trim removed 5 bases at V and 6 bases at J, leaving 9 bases unmatched. The CDR3 is CASSAGGQGLNIQYF. The CDR3 bases are TGTGCCAGCAGCGCGGGGGGTCAGGGGCTAAACATTCAGTACTTC. Filled out from reference TRBV7-2 and TRBJ2-4, the complete variable domain reads GAGVSQSPSNKVTEKGKDVELRCDPISGHTALYWYRQSLGQGLEFLIYFQGNSAPDKSGLPSDRFSAERTGGSVSTLTIQRTQQEDSAVYLCASSAGGQGLNIQYFGAGTRLSVL.

The gene calls are TRBV18 and TRBJ1-1; 7 bases agree with TRBD1. From germline, CDR1 is KGHSH and CDR2 LQKENI. CDR3 length: 15 residues. The ends lost 3 bases at V and 4 bases at J; junction bases unmatched: 8. This CDR3 reads CASSPAQGLATEAFF. CDR3 coding DNA: TGTGCCAGCTCACCTGCACAGGGGTTGGCCACTGAAGCTTTCTTT.

The rearrangement uses TRBV4-1 and TRBJ2-5, with 8 positions matching TRBD1. V was clipped by 1 base and J by 5 bases; unmatched bases: 9. The CDR3 sequence is 16 residues long. CDR1 is MGHRA and CDR2 is YSYEKL in the germline V gene. CDR3 nucleotides: TGCGCCAGCAGCCAAGGAAGGGACAGGCAGGCGGAGACCCAGTACTTC. Its translation is CASSQGRDRQAETQYF.

The chain joins TRBV5-4 to TRBJ1-2, with 12 bases that match TRBD1. Per the germline V gene, CDR1 is SGHNT and CDR2 is YYREEE (reference sequence). After removal of 6 bases from V and 9 bases from J, the junction contained 9 bases not matched to a gene. CDR3 length equals 14 residues. The chain's CDR3 is CASIAGTGGISYTF. Written as DNA, the CDR3 is TGTGCCAGCATCGCCGGGACAGGGGGCATTAGCTACACCTTC. Full variable domain (rest looked up from reference TRBV5-4 and TRBJ1-2): ETGVTQSPTHLIKTRGQQVTLRCSSQSGHNTVSWYQQALGQGPQFIFQYYREEENGRGNFPPRFSGLQFPNYSSELNVNALELDDSALYLCASIAGTGGISYTFGSGTRLTVV.

This clone showed up just once. This chain joins TRBV2 and TRBJ2-5; TRBD2 matches at 16 bases. CDR3 length: 17 amino acids. V lost 6 bases and J lost 1; bases outside the gene matches: 5. Germline assignment: CDR1 SNHLY and CDR2 FYNNEI. CDR3 nucleotide sequence: TGTGCCAGCAGGAGCGGGACTAGCGGGGGGGTCCAAGAGACCCAGTACTTC. Protein product: CASRSGTSGGVQETQYF.

This chain joins TRBV19 and TRBJ1-1; 9 bases are shared with TRBD1. Germline CDR1 is LNHDA and CDR2 is SQIVND (reference sequence). The CDR3 sequence is 17 residues long. With V trimmed by 5 bases and J by 8 bases, 18 bases remained unmatched. The CDR3 loop is CASSPDMGSGTGREAFF. The CDR3 DNA is TGTGCCAGTAGTCCAGATATGGGGTCCGGGACAGGGAGAGAAGCTTTCTTT.

The J gene is TRBJ2-7, the V gene TRBV7-2; D tentatively reads TRBD1 or TRBD2 (5 bases each). CDR3 length equals 18 residues. V was pared by 1 base and J by 2 bases, with 21 bases between. Per germline, CDR1 SGHTA and CDR2 FQGNSA. The CDR3 DNA sequence: TGTGCCAGCAGCTTAGTAGGTATCCCTCAAAGGGGAGCCTACGAGCAGTACTTC. Translating it yields CASSLVGIPQRGAYEQYF.

For the CDR3, the DNA is TGTGCCAGCAGGGCCCGAGGGGGGGAAAACACTGAAGCTTTCTTT. Amino acid sequence: CASRARGGENTEAFF. This sequence joins TRBV7-2 and TRBJ1-1; TRBD1 might be the D (6 bases). The germline V gene encodes CDR1 SGHTA and CDR2 FQGNSA. The CDR3 is 15 amino acids. V shed 6 bases and J shed 2 bases, with 16 bases lying between them.

Of note for this clone: Germline and junction disagree at one end, which may indicate a read error. J is TRBJ2-7 and V is TRBV19, with D possibly matching TRBD1 (6 bases). The germline gives CDR1 LNHDA, CDR2 SQIVND (reference sequence). There are 15 residues in the CDR3. In nucleotides, the CDR3 is TGTGCCAGTAGTGCGATTAATTTGGGGGCCTACGGGCAGTACTTC. Its translation is CASSAINLGAYGQYF.

This clone was counted between two and nine times. The J gene is TRBJ1-2, the V gene TRBV2; D uncertain. Germline values: CDR1 SNHLY, CDR2 FYNNEI. V lost 6 bases and J lost 8, with 25 bases in between. CDR3 length: 16 residues. CDR3 sequence: CASSQVTAKPGSGYTF. The DNA for the CDR3 is TGTGCCAGCAGCCAAGTTACCGCCAAACCTGGCTCAGGCTACACCTTC.

Worth noting for this clone: This specimen includes other DNA sequences encoding the same CDR3. The chain is built from TRBV28 and TRBJ1-2; TRBD1 matches 7 bases. Germline trimming cut 5 bases from V and 2 bases from J; bases unmatched to any gene: 2. Germline V gene sequence: CDR1 MDHEN, CDR2 SYDVKM. This CDR3 is built from 13 residues. The CDR3 spells CASSPGQNYGYTF. DNA for the CDR3: TGTGCCAGCAGTCCGGGACAGAACTATGGCTACACCTTC.

The V and J genes are TRBV7-2 and TRBJ1-5, with a weak D call TRBD1 (5 bases). Germline CDR1 reads SGHTA; CDR2 reads FQGNSA. V dropped 1 base and J dropped 5 bases, with 12 bases sitting between them. The CDR3 has 15 residues. The CDR3 nucleotides read TGTGCCAGCAGCTTAGGTCCAGGGCTTTATCAGCCCCAGCATTTT. Translating it yields CASSLGPGLYQPQHF.

This chain uses TRBV25-1 with TRBJ2-1; 7 nucleotides line up with TRBD1. J was trimmed by 4 bases and V by 8 bases; bases with no gene match: 5. The CDR3 sequence is 13 residues long. Germline V gene sequence: CDR1 MGHDK, CDR2 SYGVNS. DNA for the CDR3: TGTGCCAGCGTGGGGGACAGATACAATGAGCAGTTCTTC. This encodes CASVGDRYNEQFF.

The gene calls are TRBV29-1 and TRBJ1-1, with a tentative D call TRBD1 (5 bases). This CDR3 is built from 13 residues. The germline V gene encodes CDR1 SQVTM and CDR2 ANQGSEA. Trimming pared 4 bases from V and 0 bases from J, leaving 9 bases between. CDR3 region: CSVVTELNTEAFF. CDR3 sequence (DNA): TGCAGCGTTGTGACAGAATTGAACACTGAAGCTTTCTTT.

The gene calls are TRBV19 and TRBJ2-1; 11 bases are shared with TRBD2. The length of the CDR3 is 15 residues. Germline CDR1 reads LNHDA; CDR2 reads SQIVND (reference sequence). V shed 5 bases, J shed 11 bases, and the junction held 11 bases outside the gene matches. CDR3 DNA: TGTGCCAGTAGTTCCCTAGCGGGGGGCCCCCAGAAGCAGTTCTTC. It translates to CASSSLAGGPQKQFF. Using reference TRBV19 and TRBJ2-1 for the parts outside the CDR3, the full variable domain is DGGITQSPKYLFRKEGQNVTLSCEQNLNHDAMYWYRQDPGQGLRLIYYSQIVNDFQKGDIAEGYSVSREKKESFPLTVTSAQKNPTAFYLCASSSLAGGPQKQFFGPGTRLTVL.

The J gene is TRBJ1-1, the V gene TRBV9, with 10 bases matching TRBD1. V shed 4 bases, J shed 5 bases, and the junction held 8 bases outside the gene matches. Germline values: CDR1 SGDLS, CDR2 YYNGEE. The CDR3 runs 15 residues. In nucleotides, the CDR3 is TGTGCCAGCAGCCCAGGGACAGGGGCGGGTACTGAAGCTTTCTTT. Protein: CASSPGTGAGTEAFF.

The chain uses TRBV28 and TRBJ2-2; weak D call: TRBD1 (5 bases). Trimming took 4 bases from V and 0 from J, leaving 21 bases between them. The CDR3 is 19 residues long. Germline V gene sequence: CDR1 MDHEN, CDR2 SYDVKM. CDR3 region: CASSYELRSRVPNTGELFF. CDR3 sequence (DNA): TGTGCCAGCAGTTACGAACTCAGAAGCAGGGTACCGAACACCGGGGAGCTGTTTTTT.

J is TRBJ2-5 and V is TRBV11-2; 8 bases fit TRBD1. After removal of 5 bases from V and 7 bases from J, the junction contained 12 bases not matched to a gene. Germline CDR1 and CDR2: SGHAT and FQNNGV. The CDR3 is 15 amino acids. The chain's CDR3 is CASSMSGGVAVTQYF. CDR3 DNA sequence: TGTGCCAGCAGCATGTCAGGGGGCGTTGCGGTGACCCAGTACTTC.

The genes are TRBV5-4 and TRBJ2-5; 9 bases are a match to TRBD1. The CDR3 loop spans 15 amino acids. Trimming cost V 0 bases and J 4 bases; bases outside gene matches: 4. Per germline, CDR1 SGHNT and CDR2 YYREEE (reference sequence). The CDR3, as DNA: TGTGCCAGCAGCTTGGTACAGGGGGCAAGAGAGACCCAGTACTTC. The encoded protein is CASSLVQGARETQYF.

V is TRBV16 and J is TRBJ1-3; 10 positions agree with TRBD1. Germline CDR1 KGHSY, CDR2 FQNENV. CDR3 length: 17 residues. Losses at the gene ends were 4 bases for V and 0 bases for J; bases not matched to a gene: 6. In DNA form, the CDR3 reads TGTGCCAGCAGCCGCCGGACAGGGGGTCCCTCTGGAAACACCATATATTTT. The encoded protein is CASSRRTGGPSGNTIYF.

The rearrangement uses TRBV18 and TRBJ2-7, with TRBD1 matching 7 bases. Germline V gene lookup returns CDR1 KGHSH and CDR2 LQKENI. This CDR3 is 15 amino acids long. V was pared by 0 bases and J by 4 bases, with 6 bases of the junction left unmatched. DNA of the CDR3: TGTGCCAGCTCACCACCCCAAGGGGGCGGGTACGAGCAGTACTTC. Encoded protein: CASSPPQGGGYEQYF.

The chain joins TRBV15 to TRBJ1-4; no firm D call. Germline assignment: CDR1 LNHNV and CDR2 YYDKDF (reference sequence). V gave up 0 bases and J gave up 4 bases, with 9 bases separating them. There are 15 residues in the CDR3. As DNA, the CDR3 is TGTGCCACCAGCAGAGACGGACCTCTTAATGAAAAACTGTTTTTT. Translated: CATSRDGPLNEKLFF.

In this sample, this clone turned up a few times. CDR3 region: CASSPGGTGTRFYGYTF. CDR3 coding DNA: TGTGCCAGTAGTCCCGGGGGTACCGGGACACGCTTCTATGGCTACACCTTC. The rearrangement uses TRBV19 and TRBJ1-2; a possible D gene is TRBD1 (6 bases). This CDR3 comprises 17 residues. The germline V gene has CDR1 LNHDA and CDR2 SQIVND (reference sequence). The ends were cut back, 5 bases at V and 4 bases at J, with 23 bases in the middle.

This clone was observed a single time. CDR3: CASSRSGSYEQYV. CDR3 nucleotides: TGTGCCAGCTCACGGAGCGGTTCCTACGAGCAGTACGTC. The rearrangement links TRBV18 to TRBJ2-7, with D tentatively TRBD2 (5 bases). Looked up from germline, CDR1 is KGHSH and CDR2 is LQKENI. The CDR3 consists of 13 residues. The V and J ends lost 4 bases and 1 base respectively, with 8 bases between them.